This T cell receptor beta chain was observed in a study of shared clonotypes between healthy human individuals. Trimming stripped 5 bases from V and 2 bases from J, with 17 bases between. This CDR3 region has 16 residues. Germline V CDR1 and CDR2: MNHEY, SMNVEV (reference sequence). This clone came up once. Positive CCR7 selection of CD45RO-negative cells yielded the naive CD8 cells, and terminally differentiated effector memory CD45RA+ cells were excluded. Method: immunoSEQ multiplex PCR; TCRdb's copy keeps in-frame clones and lacks some. The sample comprises over 2 million clones, just under 95% of which are singletons, and 0.9% to 1.3% rests with the top ten.

The V call is TRBV27, the J call TRBJ2-3; the D gene is possibly TRBD2 (6 bases). This receptor was taken from a man aged 18 to 29 in good health. Sample: naive CD8+ T cells sorted from blood. CDR3 bases: TGTGCCAGCAGTCTCCAGGTGCGGGATCACACAGATACGCAGTATTTT. The encoded protein is CASSLQVRDHTDTQYF.